These T cell receptor beta chains were read from a single sample in a study of blood T cell repertoires in COVID-19. The method was immunoSEQ multiplex PCR; TCRdb's version includes in-frame clones alone and lacks a portion of them. The sample includes some 200,000 clones, about nine tenths seen only once; the top ten take roughly 5.7%. Material: peripheral blood. The receptor set was obtained from a man older than 75 with acute or convalescent COVID-19. The CDR3 runs from the conserved cysteine through the conserved F or W. A D gene is named only where the DNA matches it firmly. Rows give clone size only sometimes, using once, few, many, or a class for an expanded clone.

size: -; J: TRBJ2-2; V: TRBV7-3; D: TRBD1; DNA: TGTGCCAGCAGCTTTAGGGGGCCGGGCACCGGGGAGCTGTTTTTT; CDR3: CASSFRGPGTGELFF
size: -; J: TRBJ2-2; V: TRBV10-1; D: -; DNA: TGCGCCAGCAGTGAGCGGAGGACGGGCGGGGAGCTGTTTTTT; CDR3: CASSERRTGGELFF
size: few; J: TRBJ1-4; V: TRBV7-9; D: TRBD1; DNA: TGTGCCAGCAGCTTATTGGACACAGGGGCAACTAATGAAAGACTGTTTTTT; CDR3: CASSLLDTGATNERLFF
size: once; J: TRBJ2-5; V: TRBV4-2; D: -; DNA: TGTGCCAGCAGCCAAGGGGGTCGGCTGCCGGGGGAGACCCAGTACTTC; CDR3: CASSQGGRLPGETQYF
size: -; J: TRBJ2-5; V: TRBV9; D: -; DNA: TGTGCCAGCAGCGTAGCTCTCCAAGAGACCCAGTACTTC; CDR3: CASSVALQETQYF
size: -; J: TRBJ1-2; V: TRBV7-8; D: -; DNA: TGTGCCAGCAGCTTATTAGAATATGGCTACACCTTC; CDR3: CASSLLEYGYTF
size: -; J: TRBJ2-5; V: TRBV27; D: TRBD1; DNA: TGTGCCAGCAGATGGGACAGGGCGATTCAAGAGACCCAGTACTTC; CDR3: CASRWDRAIQETQYF
size: -; J: TRBJ2-2; V: TRBV12-3/TRBV12-4; D: -; DNA: TGTGCCAGCAGTTTTGCAGACACCGGGGAGCTGTTTTTT; CDR3: CASSFADTGELFF
size: -; J: TRBJ1-1; V: TRBV6-6; D: TRBD1; DNA: TGTGCCAGCAGCACAGGGGGGAACACTGAAGCTTTCTTT; CDR3: CASSTGGNTEAFF
size: -; J: TRBJ1-1; V: TRBV5-1; D: -; DNA: TGCGCCAGCAGCTGGACGCCAGACAGTATTGGAGGGGCTTTCTTT; CDR3: CASSWTPDSIGGAFF
size: -; J: TRBJ2-5; V: TRBV25-1; D: TRBD1; DNA: TGTGCCAGCAGTGGCCGACAGGGGCGCGAGACCCAGTACTTC; CDR3: CASSGRQGRETQYF
size: -; J: TRBJ1-2; V: TRBV19; D: -; DNA: TGTGCCAGTAGTACTCGGACACCGAACTATGGCTACACCTTC; CDR3: CASSTRTPNYGYTF
size: once; J: TRBJ2-1; V: TRBV6-5; D: -; DNA: TGTGCCAGCTCGGGGAACTACAATGAGCAGTTCTTC; CDR3: CASSGNYNEQFF
size: -; J: TRBJ1-5; V: TRBV30; D: -; DNA: TGTGCCTGGAGTGGCGGGAGGGAAGGGCAGCCCCAGCATTTT; CDR3: CAWSGGREGQPQHF
size: -; J: TRBJ2-5; V: TRBV19; D: TRBD1; DNA: TGTGCCAGTAGTATTACCCAGGGGGCCCGGGAGACCCAGTACTTC; CDR3: CASSITQGARETQYF
size: once; J: TRBJ2-7; V: TRBV6-6; D: TRBD1; DNA: TGTGCCAGCAGTTACACCTCAGGGGGCGAATACGAGCAGTACTTC; CDR3: CASSYTSGGEYEQYF
size: -; J: TRBJ2-5; V: TRBV11-2; D: -; DNA: TGTGCCAGCAGCTTAAAGCCAGGGGAGACCCAGTACTTC; CDR3: CASSLKPGETQYF
size: -; J: TRBJ1-5; V: TRBV24-1; D: -; DNA: TGTGCCACCAGTGAGTCCACAGGGAGTAATCAGCCCCAGCATTTT; CDR3: CATSESTGSNQPQHF
size: -; J: TRBJ2-1; V: TRBV30; D: -; DNA: TGTGCCTGGAGTAAGGGGCCCAACAATGAGCAGTTCTTC; CDR3: CAWSKGPNNEQFF
size: -; J: TRBJ1-6; V: TRBV5-4; D: TRBD1; DNA: TGTGCCAGCAGTTCGGGACAGCCTTCACTTAATTCACCCCTCCACTTT; CDR3: CASSSGQPSLNSPLHF
size: once; J: TRBJ2-2; V: TRBV19; D: TRBD2; DNA: TGTGCCAGTAGTATCCGGGAGGGCGACGGGGAGCTGTTTTTT; CDR3: CASSIREGDGELFF
size: -; J: TRBJ2-1; V: TRBV30; D: TRBD2; DNA: TGTGCCTGGAGTGGTACTAGCGGGCTCCTCTACAATGAGCAGTTCTTC; CDR3: CAWSGTSGLLYNEQFF
size: -; J: TRBJ1-5; V: TRBV5-6; D: -; DNA: TGTGCCAGCAGCTTGAGGGGAGGCTATAGCAATCAGCCCCAGCATTTT; CDR3: CASSLRGGYSNQPQHF
size: -; J: TRBJ2-1; V: TRBV7-3; D: TRBD2; DNA: TGTGCCAGCAGCCCCTGGACTAGCGGGAAGGGGAATGAGCAGTTCTTC; CDR3: CASSPWTSGKGNEQFF
size: -; J: TRBJ1-4; V: TRBV19; D: TRBD1; DNA: TGTGCCAGTAGTATGGGCAGGGGGCGAGAAAAACTGTTTTTT; CDR3: CASSMGRGREKLFF
size: -; J: TRBJ2-3; V: TRBV7-9; D: -; DNA: TGTGCCAGCAACCTACCGGGGAGAACCTTCACAGATACGCAGTATTTT; CDR3: CASNLPGRTFTDTQYF
size: -; J: TRBJ1-5; V: TRBV6-5; D: TRBD1; DNA: TGTGCCAGCAGCACTACAGGGGCCACCAATCAGCCCCAGCATTTT; CDR3: CASSTTGATNQPQHF
size: -; J: TRBJ1-3; V: TRBV6-6; D: TRBD1; DNA: TGTGCCAGCAGTTACTCCACAGGGGCTGGAAACACCATATATTTT; CDR3: CASSYSTGAGNTIYF
size: -; J: TRBJ2-1; V: TRBV29-1; D: TRBD2; DNA: TGCAGCGTTGAAGCCGATAGCGGGAGCTCCTACAATGAGCAGTTCTTC; CDR3: CSVEADSGSSYNEQFF
size: -; J: TRBJ2-1; V: TRBV29-1; D: -; DNA: TGCAGCGTTGTGGGGGGAGTTTACAATGAGCAGTTCTTC; CDR3: CSVVGGVYNEQFF
size: -; J: TRBJ2-3; V: TRBV20-1; D: -; DNA: TGCAGTGCTAGTTCCGGGGAAAACACAGATACGCAGTATTTT; CDR3: CSASSGENTDTQYF
size: -; J: TRBJ2-7; V: TRBV2; D: -; DNA: TGTGCCAGCAGTGTCATGGGCAGTTCCTACGAGCAGTACTTC; CDR3: CASSVMGSSYEQYF
size: -; J: TRBJ2-2; V: TRBV6-4; D: TRBD1; DNA: TGTGCCAGCAGACCGGGACAGGGGAACGGGGAGCTGTTTTTT; CDR3: CASRPGQGNGELFF
size: -; J: TRBJ2-1; V: TRBV5-1; D: TRBD2; DNA: TGCGCCAGCACCCCTAGCGGGAGAGGTTACAATGAGCAGTTCTTC; CDR3: CASTPSGRGYNEQFF
size: -; J: TRBJ2-2; V: TRBV6-2/TRBV6-3; D: -; DNA: TGTGCCAGCAGTTACTTGCAGGGGCGCCCGAACACCGGGGAGCTGTTTTTT; CDR3: CASSYLQGRPNTGELFF
size: -; J: TRBJ2-7; V: TRBV28; D: -; DNA: TGTGCCAGCAGTCCCGCGACATTACTCCTTACCTACGAGCAGTACTTC; CDR3: CASSPATLLLTYEQYF
size: -; J: TRBJ2-1; V: TRBV6-5; D: TRBD1; DNA: TGTGCCAGCAGTTACTTGGGACAGGGGCTCTACAATGAGCAGTTCTTC; CDR3: CASSYLGQGLYNEQFF
size: -; J: TRBJ2-3; V: TRBV6-2/TRBV6-3; D: TRBD2; DNA: TGTGCCAGCAGTTACGGGGGACTAGCGAGCACAGATACGCAGTATTTT; CDR3: CASSYGGLASTDTQYF
size: -; J: TRBJ1-2; V: TRBV6-1; D: TRBD1; DNA: TGTGCCAGCAGTGAAACCCGGGACAGGAGTTACTACACCTTC; CDR3: CASSETRDRSYYTF
size: -; J: TRBJ1-5; V: TRBV7-3; D: -; DNA: TGTGCCAGCAGCTTAACATCAAATCAGCCCCAGCATTTT; CDR3: CASSLTSNQPQHF
size: -; J: TRBJ2-3; V: TRBV9; D: -; DNA: TGTGCCAGCAGCGGGGCTAGCGTGTCTAGCACAGATACGCAGTATTTT; CDR3: CASSGASVSSTDTQYF
size: -; J: TRBJ1-2; V: TRBV21-1; D: -; DNA: TGTGCCAGCAGCACGCGACAGGGGACCGGCTACACCTTC; CDR3: CASSTRQGTGYTF
size: -; J: TRBJ2-7; V: TRBV7-2; D: TRBD1; DNA: TGTGCCAGCAGCGCCCGGACAGGGGGCTCGTTCGAGCAGTACTTC; CDR3: CASSARTGGSFEQYF
size: -; J: TRBJ1-4; V: TRBV28; D: -; DNA: TGTGCCAGCACCGAAACCCCTCTAGAAAAACTGTTTTTT; CDR3: CASTETPLEKLFF
size: -; J: TRBJ2-5; V: TRBV5-1; D: TRBD2; DNA: TGCGCCAGCAGCTTGTTTGGGGTAGAGGGCGGGGGACCTCAAGAGACCCAGTACTTC; CDR3: CASSLFGVEGGGPQETQYF
size: -; J: TRBJ2-5; V: TRBV6-5; D: TRBD1; DNA: TGTGCCAGCAGGACCGACAGGGCCGGAGAGACCCAGTACTTC; CDR3: CASRTDRAGETQYF
size: -; J: TRBJ2-7; V: TRBV7-8; D: -; DNA: TGTGCCAGCTCGGTGACTCCATCCTACGAGCAGTACTTC; CDR3: CASSVTPSYEQYF
size: -; J: TRBJ1-5; V: TRBV12-2; D: -; DNA: TGTGCAAGTCGCTTACCCACGGAGGGTAGCAATCAGCCCCAGCATTTT; CDR3: CASRLPTEGSNQPQHF
size: -; J: TRBJ2-2; V: TRBV5-4; D: TRBD2; DNA: TGTGCCAGCAGCTTGGGCCGAACTAGCGGCACCGGGGAGCTGTTTTTT; CDR3: CASSLGRTSGTGELFF
size: few; J: TRBJ2-1; V: TRBV7-9; D: TRBD2; DNA: TGTGCCAGCAGCCCTCGAGCGGGACTAGCGGAAGCCAATGAGCAGTTCTTC; CDR3: CASSPRAGLAEANEQFF
size: -; J: TRBJ2-2; V: TRBV5-1; D: -; DNA: TGCGCCAGCAGCCCCGGGGGGCTGTGGAACACCGGGGAGCTGTTTTTT; CDR3: CASSPGGLWNTGELFF
size: -; J: TRBJ1-2; V: TRBV18; D: -; DNA: TGTGCCAGCTCACCGACGGCGGGCACCCTCTATGGCTACACCTTC; CDR3: CASSPTAGTLYGYTF
size: -; J: TRBJ2-5; V: TRBV5-1; D: -; DNA: TGCGCCAGCAGCCTGTTGGAGACCCAGTACTTC; CDR3: CASSLLETQYF